The rows below give T cell receptor beta chains drawn from one sample of a study of Ad26.COV2.S vaccination and SARS-CoV-2 variants. Profiling relied on immunoSEQ multiplex PCR, and the TCRdb table lists in-frame clones only, not all of them. The sample gives roughly 320,000 clones, about 85% of which show up once; 2% to 2.5% is in the top ten. Sequencing was performed on peripheral blood, taken in a trial of Ad26.COV2.S vaccine versus placebo. The receptors were gathered from a person between 18 and 59 years old who received the Ad26.COV2.S COVID-19 vaccine or a placebo. Both conserved end residues are part of each CDR3. The D gene is left open where the match is weak. The size entry is marked missing in some rows and otherwise reads once, few, many or a size class.

TRBV5-5	-	TRBD1	TRBJ1-1	CASSPGQRYTEAFF	TGTGCCAGCAGCCCGGGACAGCGCTACACTGAAGCTTTCTTT
TRBV19	once	TRBD1	TRBJ1-1	CASRDRASYEAFF	TGTGCCAGTAGGGACAGGGCTAGTTACGAAGCTTTCTTT
TRBV18	-	-	TRBJ2-7	CASSPMLGAGGKNEQYF	TGTGCCAGCTCACCTATGCTCGGAGCAGGGGGGAAGAACGAGCAGTACTTC
TRBV19	-	TRBD1	TRBJ1-1	CASSILRTGVTEAFF	TGTGCCAGTAGTATATTAAGGACAGGGGTCACTGAAGCTTTCTTT
TRBV5-4	-	TRBD1	TRBJ1-2	CASSSRTGEPNYGYTF	TGTGCCAGCAGCTCAAGAACAGGGGAGCCCAACTATGGCTACACCTTC
TRBV6-1	-	-	TRBJ1-4	CASSEEGKVFNEKLFF	TGTGCCAGCAGTGAAGAGGGAAAGGTGTTTAATGAAAAACTGTTTTTT
TRBV10-3	-	-	TRBJ1-2	CAISEQVDYGYTF	TGTGCCATCAGTGAGCAGGTGGACTATGGCTACACCTTC
TRBV2	-	-	TRBJ2-7	CASKSSLPYEQYF	TGTGCCAGCAAATCGTCGCTGCCCTACGAGCAGTACTTC
TRBV7-9	-	-	TRBJ1-2	CASSLGGGHRDGYTF	TGTGCCAGCAGCTTAGGTGGAGGACATCGTGATGGCTACACCTTC
TRBV20-1	-	-	TRBJ1-1	CSASGLPGAFF	TGCAGTGCTAGCGGACTCCCCGGAGCTTTCTTT
TRBV7-9	-	-	TRBJ2-7	CASSLALWQDEQYF	TGTGCCAGCAGCTTAGCTCTCTGGCAAGACGAGCAGTACTTC
TRBV1	-	-	TRBJ2-2	CTSSQAGAPGELFF	TGCACCAGCAGCCAAGCGGGGGCCCCCGGGGAGCTGTTTTTT
TRBV2	once	-	TRBJ2-7	CASSATWEQYF	TGTGCCAGCAGTGCCACGTGGGAGCAGTACTTC
TRBV10-3	-	-	TRBJ2-7	CAISVGDSYEQYF	TGTGCCATCAGTGTTGGGGACTCCTACGAGCAGTACTTC
TRBV5-1	-	TRBD2	TRBJ2-5	CASSSGLAGGIGETQYF	TGCGCCAGCAGCTCAGGACTAGCGGGGGGGATCGGGGAGACCCAGTACTTC
TRBV5-5	-	-	TRBJ2-7	CASSLGQWAYEQYF	TGTGCCAGCAGCTTGGGACAGTGGGCCTACGAGCAGTACTTC
TRBV27	-	TRBD1	TRBJ1-1	CASSFGQGGTEAFF	TGTGCCAGCAGTTTCGGACAGGGTGGAACTGAAGCTTTCTTT
TRBV5-8	-	TRBD1	TRBJ1-4	CASSLEYRGNEKLFF	TGTGCCAGCAGCTTGGAATACAGGGGTAATGAAAAACTGTTTTTT
TRBV7-9	-	-	TRBJ1-1	CASSLATGANTEAFF	TGTGCCAGCAGCTTAGCAACTGGAGCCAACACTGAAGCTTTCTTT